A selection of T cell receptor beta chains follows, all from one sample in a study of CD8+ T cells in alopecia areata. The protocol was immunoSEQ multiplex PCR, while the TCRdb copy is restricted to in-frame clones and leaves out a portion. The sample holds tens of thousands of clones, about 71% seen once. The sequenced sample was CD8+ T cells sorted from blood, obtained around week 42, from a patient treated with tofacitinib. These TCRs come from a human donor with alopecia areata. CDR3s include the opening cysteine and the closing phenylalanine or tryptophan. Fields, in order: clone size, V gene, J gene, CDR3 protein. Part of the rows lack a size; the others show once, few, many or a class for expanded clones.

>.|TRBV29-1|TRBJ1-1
CSAPGQGNTEAFF
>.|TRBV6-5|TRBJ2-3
CASRTSWSDTQYF
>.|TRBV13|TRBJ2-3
CASSLSFAGGPTDTQYF
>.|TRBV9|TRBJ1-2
CASSLEGYGYTF
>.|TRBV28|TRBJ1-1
CASSLWGTGEWNTEAFF
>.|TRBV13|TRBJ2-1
CASSLGTGGTYNEQFF
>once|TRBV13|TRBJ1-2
CASSWGRSNGYTF
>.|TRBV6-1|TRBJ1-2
CASSERWQGAQDGYTF
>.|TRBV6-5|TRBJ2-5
CASSYGLTQETQYF
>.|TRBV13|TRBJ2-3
CASSGPVLAGEVDTQYF
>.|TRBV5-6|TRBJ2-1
CASSLMSSSTYNEQFF
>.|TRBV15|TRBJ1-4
CATSRPTTNEKLFF
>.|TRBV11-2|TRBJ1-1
CASSPDRGWPPFF
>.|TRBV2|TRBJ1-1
CASRDSNTEAFF
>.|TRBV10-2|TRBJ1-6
CASSANRAGYNSPLHF
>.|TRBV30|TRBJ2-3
CAWSLGSTDTQYF
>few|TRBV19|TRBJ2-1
CASSTPNEQFF
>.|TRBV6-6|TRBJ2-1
CASSYSGRGRDNEQFF
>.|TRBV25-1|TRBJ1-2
CASSEPPTGPYTF
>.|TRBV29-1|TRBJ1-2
CSVMTGGHTNYGYTF
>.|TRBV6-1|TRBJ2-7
CASSEAEYEQYF
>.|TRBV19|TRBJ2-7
CASSIVATTYEQYF
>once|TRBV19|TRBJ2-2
CASSSSGGNTGELFF
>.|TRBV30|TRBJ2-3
CAWNEAVTDTQYF
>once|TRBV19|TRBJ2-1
CASSISSGAYNEQFF
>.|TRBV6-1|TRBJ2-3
CASSEYRATDTQYF
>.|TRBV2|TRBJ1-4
CASTVGGAREKLFF
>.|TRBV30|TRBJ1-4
CACSSGIGNEKLFF
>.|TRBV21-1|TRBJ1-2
CASSLSTGPHKLYGYTF
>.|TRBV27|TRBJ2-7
CASSLTSAYEQYF
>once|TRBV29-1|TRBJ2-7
CSALGDTVSYEQYF
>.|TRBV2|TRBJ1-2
CASSEVSAEGIYGYTF
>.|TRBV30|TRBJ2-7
CAWSHESGNYEQYF
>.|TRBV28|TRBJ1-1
CASSGTGGNSEAFF
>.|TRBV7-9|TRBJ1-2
CASSSTAGTWGYTF
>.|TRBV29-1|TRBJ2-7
CSVGDKASSYEQYF
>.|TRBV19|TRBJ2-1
CASSIGTGFNEQFF
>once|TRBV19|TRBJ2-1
CASKGLAGRNEQFF
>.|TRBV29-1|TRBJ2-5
CSVPQETQYF
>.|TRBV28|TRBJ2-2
CASSLSGNTGELFF
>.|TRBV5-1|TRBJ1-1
CASIGGTEAFF
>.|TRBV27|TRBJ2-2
CASSQRTGRELFF
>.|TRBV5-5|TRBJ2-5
CASSSIQETQYF
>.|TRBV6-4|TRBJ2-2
CASSEASGGAGELFF
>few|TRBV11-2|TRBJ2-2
CASSSDRGRNTGELFF
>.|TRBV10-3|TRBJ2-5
CAISDRGETQYF
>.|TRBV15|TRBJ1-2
CATSSEGPQGFYGYTF
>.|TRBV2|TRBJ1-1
CASSEALTAEAFF
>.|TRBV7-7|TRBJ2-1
CASSSGLAGDLYNEQFF
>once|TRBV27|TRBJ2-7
CASREGPYEQYF
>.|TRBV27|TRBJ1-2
CASSQGPNYGYTF
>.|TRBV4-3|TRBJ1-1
CASSQDMGASTEAFF
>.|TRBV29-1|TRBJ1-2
CSATGDTNYGYTF